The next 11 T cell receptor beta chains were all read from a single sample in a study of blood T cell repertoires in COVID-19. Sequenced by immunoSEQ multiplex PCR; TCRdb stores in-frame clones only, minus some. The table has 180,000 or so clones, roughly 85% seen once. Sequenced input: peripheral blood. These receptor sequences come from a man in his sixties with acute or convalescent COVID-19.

CDR3 residues: CASSSGQANYGYTF. The CDR3 DNA follows: TGCGCCAGCAGCTCCGGACAGGCTAACTATGGCTACACCTTC. This sequence joins TRBV5-1 and TRBJ1-2; TRBD1 aligns across 7 bases. Germline CDR1 reads SGHRS; CDR2 reads YFSETQ. J lost 0 bases, V lost 3 bases, and 2 bases had no gene match. CDR3 length: 14 amino acids.

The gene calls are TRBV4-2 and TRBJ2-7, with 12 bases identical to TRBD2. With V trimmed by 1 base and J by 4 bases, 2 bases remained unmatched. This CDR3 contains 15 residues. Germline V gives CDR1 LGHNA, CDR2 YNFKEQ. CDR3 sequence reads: CASSQATSGSYEQYF. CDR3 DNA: TGTGCCAGCAGCCAAGCGACTAGCGGGAGTTACGAGCAGTACTTC.

The CDR3: CASSQTTRTSTDTQYF. The DNA of the CDR3 is TGTGCCAGCAGCCAAACCACTAGGACTAGCACAGATACGCAGTATTTT. The V gene is TRBV5-4, the J gene TRBJ2-3, with TRBD2 as a possible D gene (5 bases). Germline V gene data show CDR1 as SGHNT and CDR2 as YYREEE (reference sequence). This CDR3 comprises 16 residues. Trimming cost V 4 bases and J 0 bases, with 15 bases left between them.

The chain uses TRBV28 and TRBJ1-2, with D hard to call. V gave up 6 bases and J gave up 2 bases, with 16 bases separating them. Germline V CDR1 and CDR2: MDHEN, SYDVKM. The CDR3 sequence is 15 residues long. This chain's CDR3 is CASSSGDSVNYGYTF. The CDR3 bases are TGTGCCAGCAGCTCTGGAGACTCCGTCAACTATGGCTACACCTTC.

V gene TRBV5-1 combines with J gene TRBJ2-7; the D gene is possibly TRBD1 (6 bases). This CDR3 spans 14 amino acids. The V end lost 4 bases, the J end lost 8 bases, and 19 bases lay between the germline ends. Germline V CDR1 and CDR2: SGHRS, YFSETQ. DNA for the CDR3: TGCGCCAGCAGCGAAAGGACAGATCCTACGAAGCAGTACTTC. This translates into CASSERTDPTKQYF.

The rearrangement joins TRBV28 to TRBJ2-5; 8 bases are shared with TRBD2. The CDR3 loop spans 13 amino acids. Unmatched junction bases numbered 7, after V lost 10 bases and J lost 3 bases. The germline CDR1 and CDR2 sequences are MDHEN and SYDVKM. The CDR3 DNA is TGTGCCACCACCGAGGGACTAGAAGAGACCCAGTACTTC. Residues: CATTEGLEETQYF.

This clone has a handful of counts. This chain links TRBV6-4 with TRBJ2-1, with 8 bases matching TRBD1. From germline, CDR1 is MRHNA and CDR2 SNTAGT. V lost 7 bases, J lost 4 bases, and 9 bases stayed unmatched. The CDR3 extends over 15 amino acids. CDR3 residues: CASKAGTGDYNEQFF. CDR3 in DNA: TGTGCCAGCAAAGCCGGGACAGGTGATTACAATGAGCAGTTCTTC.

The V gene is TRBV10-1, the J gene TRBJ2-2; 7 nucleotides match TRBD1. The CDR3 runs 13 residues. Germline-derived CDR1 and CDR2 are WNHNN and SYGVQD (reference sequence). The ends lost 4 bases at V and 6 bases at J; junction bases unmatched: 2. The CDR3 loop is CASSGTGPGELFF. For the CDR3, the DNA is TGCGCCAGCAGTGGGACAGGCCCCGGGGAGCTGTTTTTT.

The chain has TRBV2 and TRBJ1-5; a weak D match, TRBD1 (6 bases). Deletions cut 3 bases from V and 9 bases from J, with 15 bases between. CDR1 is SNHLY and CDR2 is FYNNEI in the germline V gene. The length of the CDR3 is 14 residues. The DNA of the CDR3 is TGTGCCAGCAGTGACGACCAGGGGTCAACGCCCCAGCATTTT. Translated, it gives CASSDDQGSTPQHF.

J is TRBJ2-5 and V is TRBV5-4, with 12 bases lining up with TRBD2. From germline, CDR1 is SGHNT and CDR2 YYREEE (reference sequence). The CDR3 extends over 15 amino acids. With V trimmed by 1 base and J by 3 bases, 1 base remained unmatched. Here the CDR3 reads CASSLTSGGKETQYF. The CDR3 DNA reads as TGTGCCAGCAGCTTGACTAGCGGGGGGAAAGAGACCCAGTACTTC.

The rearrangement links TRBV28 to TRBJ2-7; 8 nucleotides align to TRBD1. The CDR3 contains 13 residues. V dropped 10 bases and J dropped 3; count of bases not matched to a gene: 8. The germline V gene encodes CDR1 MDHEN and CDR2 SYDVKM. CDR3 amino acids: CATFDRGFYEQYF. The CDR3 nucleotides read TGTGCCACCTTCGACAGGGGTTTCTACGAGCAGTACTTC. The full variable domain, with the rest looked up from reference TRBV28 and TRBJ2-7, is DVKVTQSSRYLVKRTGEKVFLECVQDMDHENMFWYRQDPGLGLRLIYFSYDVKMKEKGDIPEGYSVSREKKERFSLILESASTNQTSMYLCATFDRGFYEQYFGPGTRLTVT.